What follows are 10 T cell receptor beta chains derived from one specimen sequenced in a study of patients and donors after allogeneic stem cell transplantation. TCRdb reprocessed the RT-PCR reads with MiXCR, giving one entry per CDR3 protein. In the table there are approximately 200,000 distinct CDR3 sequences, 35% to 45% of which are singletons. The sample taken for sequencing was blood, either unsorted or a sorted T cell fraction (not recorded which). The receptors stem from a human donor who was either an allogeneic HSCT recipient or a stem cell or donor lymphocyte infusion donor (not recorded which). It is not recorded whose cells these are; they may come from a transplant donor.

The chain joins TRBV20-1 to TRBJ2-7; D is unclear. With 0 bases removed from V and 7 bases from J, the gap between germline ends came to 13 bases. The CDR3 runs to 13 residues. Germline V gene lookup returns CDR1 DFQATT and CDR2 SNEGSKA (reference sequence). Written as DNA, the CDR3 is TGCAGTGCTAGAGAAGAAGGCCGGCGGGAGCAGTACTTC. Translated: CSAREEGRREQYF.

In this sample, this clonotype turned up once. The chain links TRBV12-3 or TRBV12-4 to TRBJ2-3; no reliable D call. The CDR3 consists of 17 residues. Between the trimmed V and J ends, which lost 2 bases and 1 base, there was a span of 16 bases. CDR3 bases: TGTGCCAGCAGTTTAAGTCTCAACCCACGAGGCACAGATACGCAGTATTTT. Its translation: CASSLSLNPRGTDTQYF.

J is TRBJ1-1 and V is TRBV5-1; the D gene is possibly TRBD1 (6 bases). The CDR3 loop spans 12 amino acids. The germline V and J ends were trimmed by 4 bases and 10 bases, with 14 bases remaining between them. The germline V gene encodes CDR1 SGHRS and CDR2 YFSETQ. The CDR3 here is CASSNRDKIAFF. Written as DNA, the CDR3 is TGCGCCAGCAGCAACCGGGACAAGATAGCTTTCTTT.

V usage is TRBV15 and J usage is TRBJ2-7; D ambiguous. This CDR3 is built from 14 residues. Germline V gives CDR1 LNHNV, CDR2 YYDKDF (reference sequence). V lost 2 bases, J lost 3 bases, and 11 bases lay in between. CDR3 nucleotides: TGTGCCACCAGCAGATCGACGGTTAACTACGAGCAGTACTTC. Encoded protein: CATSRSTVNYEQYF.

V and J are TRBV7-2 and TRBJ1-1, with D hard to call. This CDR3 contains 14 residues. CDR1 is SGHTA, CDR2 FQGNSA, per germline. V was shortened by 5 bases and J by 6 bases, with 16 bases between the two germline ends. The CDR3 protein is CASSQDQGMAEAFF. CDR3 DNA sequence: TGTGCCAGCAGCCAAGATCAAGGGATGGCTGAAGCTTTCTTT. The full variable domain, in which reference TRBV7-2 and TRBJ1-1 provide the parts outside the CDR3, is GAGVSQSPSNKVTEKGKDVELRCDPISGHTALYWYRQSLGQGLEFLIYFQGNSAPDKSGLPSDRFSAERTGGSVSTLTIQRTQQEDSAVYLCASSQDQGMAEAFFGQGTRLTVV.

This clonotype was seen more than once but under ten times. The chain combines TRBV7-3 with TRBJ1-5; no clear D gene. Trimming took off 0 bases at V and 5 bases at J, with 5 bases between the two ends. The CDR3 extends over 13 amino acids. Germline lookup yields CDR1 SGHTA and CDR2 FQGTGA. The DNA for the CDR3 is TGTGCCAGCAGCTTAACGCCGGATCAGCCCCAGCATTTT. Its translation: CASSLTPDQPQHF.

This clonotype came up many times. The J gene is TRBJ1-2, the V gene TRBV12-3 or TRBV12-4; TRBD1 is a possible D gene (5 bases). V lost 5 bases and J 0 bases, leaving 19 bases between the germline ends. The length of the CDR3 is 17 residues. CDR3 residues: CASSLLAGTATNYGYTF. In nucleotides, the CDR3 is TGTGCCAGCAGTCTTTTAGCCGGGACGGCGACTAACTATGGCTACACCTTC.

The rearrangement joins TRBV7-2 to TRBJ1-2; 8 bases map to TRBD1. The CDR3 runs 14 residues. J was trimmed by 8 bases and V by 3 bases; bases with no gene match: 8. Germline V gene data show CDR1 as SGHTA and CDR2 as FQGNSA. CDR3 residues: CASSFKGTGSGYTF. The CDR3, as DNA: TGTGCCAGCAGCTTTAAGGGGACAGGAAGCGGCTACACCTTC.

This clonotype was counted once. The DNA for the CDR3 is TGTGCCAGCAGCTGGACTAGGACCTCGAACACCGGGGAGCTGTTTTTT. Its protein is CASSWTRTSNTGELFF. The chain recombines TRBV2 with TRBJ2-2, with TRBD2 matching over 7 bases. Germline V gene sequence: CDR1 SNHLY, CDR2 FYNNEI. The J segment lost 0 bases and the V segment lost 6 bases, leaving 7 bases of the junction unmatched. The CDR3 totals 16 residues.

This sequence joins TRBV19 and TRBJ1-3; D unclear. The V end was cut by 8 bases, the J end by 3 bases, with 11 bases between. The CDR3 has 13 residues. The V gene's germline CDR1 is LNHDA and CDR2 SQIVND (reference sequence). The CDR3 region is CASGEPSGNTIYF. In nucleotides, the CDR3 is TGTGCCAGTGGGGAGCCAAGTGGAAACACCATATATTTT. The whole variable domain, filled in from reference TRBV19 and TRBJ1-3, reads DGGITQSPKYLFRKEGQNVTLSCEQNLNHDAMYWYRQDPGQGLRLIYYSQIVNDFQKGDIAEGYSVSREKKESFPLTVTSAQKNPTAFYLCASGEPSGNTIYFGEGSWLTVV.